The clone carrying this TCR beta chain was detected a few times. Its antigen is not identified. Germline CDR1 and CDR2: MNHEY and SMNVEV (reference sequence). Trimming pared 3 bases from V and 3 bases from J, leaving 8 bases between. The CDR3 sequence is 13 residues long. These data come from a study of beta chain features in type 1 diabetes. Study observations and caveats: Among patients with Type 1 diabetes, TCRB CDR3s were moderately but significantly shorter in every one of the four CD4+ subsets. Patients with type 1 diabetes showed fewer VDJ junction insertions and more deletions.

Every isolated RNA sample was fully reverse transcribed, so sequencing captured expressed TCRB transcripts. The protocol was immunoSEQ multiplex PCR, while the TCRdb copy is restricted to in-frame clones and leaves out a portion. In the table there are more than 95,000 clones, around a sixth of which are singletons. This receptor was obtained from a man aged 18 to 29 with type 1 diabetes. The sample comprised central memory CD4+ T cells from blood. The chain recombines TRBV27 with TRBJ1-2; D unclear. In DNA, the CDR3 is TGTGCCAGCAGTTTCTATCGGGACTATGGCTACACCTTC. It is translated as CASSFYRDYGYTF.